The next 20 T cell receptor beta chains were all read from a single sample in a study of T cells in pancreatic ductal adenocarcinoma. Surgery without prior neoadjuvant therapy was the treatment of the selected pancreatic ductal adenocarcinoma patients. This table comes from immunoSEQ multiplex PCR, and its TCRdb copy is limited to in-frame clones, with some not included. This sample has over 100,000 clones, with about 95% found just once. Sequenced sample: PBMCs. The receptors shown here come from a human donor with pancreatic ductal adenocarcinoma.

The chain carries TRBV7-9 and TRBJ2-7; 7 bases are shared with TRBD1. CDR1 is SEHNR, CDR2 FQNEAQ, per germline (reference sequence). The CDR3 is 14 amino acids. Trimming removed 2 bases from V and 1 base from J; junction bases left unmatched: 2. CDR3 bases: TGTGCCAGCAGCTTATCACAGGGGTCCTACGAGCAGTACTTC. Encoded protein: CASSLSQGSYEQYF.

The chain uses TRBV7-8 and TRBJ2-7, with D perhaps TRBD2 (6 bases). The germline V and J ends were trimmed by 3 bases and 2 bases, with 11 bases remaining between them. Germline-derived CDR1 and CDR2 are SGHVS and FQNEAQ. The CDR3 is 14 amino acids. CDR3 nucleotide sequence: TGTGCCAGCAGCTTGACTCGGGGGACCTACGAGCAGTACTTC. Its translation: CASSLTRGTYEQYF.

This clone has only one observation. The chain carries TRBV5-1 and TRBJ1-3; TRBD1 agrees at 10 bases. The CDR3 length is 13 residues. CDR1 is SGHRS and CDR2 is YFSETQ in the germline V gene. V shed 7 bases and J 4 bases; nucleotides not matched to a gene: 2. CDR3 sequence reads: CASRQGAGNTIYF. DNA for the CDR3: TGCGCCAGCCGACAGGGGGCCGGAAACACCATATATTTT.

CDR3 region: CASSPTDRDSPYNEQFF. CDR3 DNA sequence: TGTGCCAGCTCACCAACGGACAGGGATAGTCCCTACAATGAGCAGTTCTTC. The chain employs TRBV18 and TRBJ2-1; TRBD1 matches 8 bases. The V and J ends lost 2 bases and 2 bases, in that order; junction bases with no gene match: 8. The CDR3 runs 17 residues. CDR1 and CDR2 from the germline V gene are KGHSH and LQKENI. Full variable domain (rest looked up from reference TRBV18 and TRBJ2-1): NAGVMQNPRHLVRRRGQEARLRCSPMKGHSHVYWYRQLPEEGLKFMVYLQKENIIDESGMPKERFSAEFPKEGPSILRIQQVVRGDSAAYFCASSPTDRDSPYNEQFFGPGTRLTVL.

V usage is TRBV11-2 and J usage is TRBJ2-5; the D gene is possibly TRBD2 (7 bases). V dropped 3 bases and J dropped 4 bases, with 12 bases sitting between them. Per the germline V gene, CDR1 is SGHAT and CDR2 is FQNNGV. This CDR3 has 14 amino acids. For the CDR3, the DNA is TGTGCCAGCAGCTTCGCGGGGGCAACAGAGACCCAGTACTTC. Amino acid sequence: CASSFAGATETQYF.

This chain links TRBV7-3 with TRBJ2-2; D is unclear. The germline CDR1 and CDR2 sequences are SGHTA and FQGTGA. CDR3 length: 15 amino acids. V was clipped by 2 bases and J by 2 bases, with 9 bases between them. The CDR3 loop is CASSLGSDNTGELFF. CDR3 nucleotide sequence: TGTGCCAGCAGCTTAGGCAGCGACAACACCGGGGAGCTGTTTTTT.

The CDR3 nucleotides read TGTGCCAGCAACGTACAGGGGGGCGCGATATGGGAGACCCAGTACTTC. Translated: CASNVQGGAIWETQYF. The rearrangement links TRBV2 to TRBJ2-5; 8 nucleotides align to TRBD1. V shed 7 bases, J shed 5 bases, and the junction held 15 bases outside the gene matches. Germline V gene data show CDR1 as SNHLY and CDR2 as FYNNEI. The CDR3 spans 16 residues.

The rearrangement links TRBV4-1 to TRBJ2-2, with 7 bases that match TRBD1. This CDR3 spans 16 amino acids. Germline CDR1 is MGHRA and CDR2 is YSYEKL. The ends lost 2 bases at V and 4 bases at J; junction bases unmatched: 7. The CDR3 loop is CASSQKGGAGTGELFF. As DNA, the CDR3 is TGCGCCAGCAGCCAAAAAGGGGGCGCGGGCACCGGGGAGCTGTTTTTT.

The chain uses TRBV19 and TRBJ2-3; D is possibly TRBD2 (5 bases). The V gene lost 5 bases and the J gene lost 2 bases, with 8 bases spanning the gap. The germline V gene encodes CDR1 LNHDA and CDR2 SQIVND (reference sequence). The CDR3 has 13 amino acids. The CDR3 sequence is CASSRTVTDTQYF. For the CDR3, the DNA is TGTGCCAGTAGTCGGACTGTCACAGATACGCAGTATTTT.

The rearrangement links TRBV7-9 to TRBJ2-2, with unresolved D. V was trimmed by 5 bases and J by 4 bases, leaving 11 bases between them. The germline V gene encodes CDR1 SEHNR and CDR2 FQNEAQ (reference sequence). The CDR3 loop spans 14 amino acids. In nucleotides, the CDR3 is TGTGCCAGCAGCCCCCAACACGTCACCGGGGAGCTGTTTTTT. It yields the protein CASSPQHVTGELFF. Using reference TRBV7-9 and TRBJ2-2 for the parts outside the CDR3, the full variable domain is DTGVSQNPRHKITKRGQNVTFRCDPISEHNRLYWYRQTLGQGPEFLTYFQNEAQLEKSRLLSDRFSAERPKGSFSTLEIQRTEQGDSAMYLCASSPQHVTGELFFGEGSRLTVL.

The chain carries TRBV6-5 and TRBJ1-2, with D perhaps TRBD1 (5 bases). The germline V gene has CDR1 MNHEY and CDR2 SVGAGI. The CDR3 covers 11 residues. With 8 bases removed from V and 5 bases from J, the gap between germline ends came to 9 bases. The CDR3 reads CASGGEYGYTF. Written as DNA, the CDR3 is TGTGCCAGCGGGGGGGAATATGGCTACACCTTC.

This chain connects TRBV27 to TRBJ2-1, with 8 bases identical to TRBD2. The junction had 8 bases not matched to a gene; V was cut back by 9 bases and J by 10 bases. This CDR3 spans 12 amino acids. Looked up from germline, CDR1 is MNHEY and CDR2 is SMNVEV (reference sequence). The CDR3 spells CASGSVAGEQFF. The DNA of the CDR3 is TGTGCCAGTGGGTCGGTAGCGGGAGAGCAGTTCTTC.

The chain links TRBV28 to TRBJ2-1; 8 bases fit TRBD1. Germline CDR1 and CDR2: MDHEN and SYDVKM. The CDR3 is 16 residues long. V shed 2 bases, J shed 3 bases, and the junction held 6 bases outside the gene matches. DNA for the CDR3: TGTGCCAGCAGTTTAAACCCCGGACAGGGCTACAATGAGCAGTTCTTC. It codes for CASSLNPGQGYNEQFF. The full variable domain, in which reference TRBV28 and TRBJ2-1 provide the parts outside the CDR3, is DVKVTQSSRYLVKRTGEKVFLECVQDMDHENMFWYRQDPGLGLRLIYFSYDVKMKEKGDIPEGYSVSREKKERFSLILESASTNQTSMYLCASSLNPGQGYNEQFFGPGTRLTVL.

This rearrangement joins TRBV6-4 to TRBJ2-2; D unclear. The germline gives CDR1 MRHNA, CDR2 SNTAGT. The CDR3 consists of 14 residues. The V and J ends lost 5 bases and 0 bases respectively, with 7 bases between them. CDR3 loop: CASSLLPNTGELFF. The CDR3 DNA reads as TGTGCCAGCAGTCTATTACCGAACACCGGGGAGCTGTTTTTT.

This clone was detected only once. The chain uses TRBV10-2 and TRBJ2-2; D remains ambiguous. Germline CDR1 WSHSY, CDR2 SAAADI. This CDR3 is 13 amino acids long. V lost 7 bases and J 6 bases, leaving 12 bases between the germline ends. CDR3: CASIVPDSGELFF. The CDR3, as DNA: TGCGCCAGCATCGTCCCCGACTCCGGGGAGCTGTTTTTT.

V and J are TRBV7-9 and TRBJ2-3; the match to TRBD2 covers 9 bases. V was pared by 7 bases and J by 3 bases, with 11 bases of the junction left unmatched. CDR1 is SEHNR and CDR2 is FQNEAQ in the germline V gene (reference sequence). There are 16 residues in the CDR3. CDR3 bases: TGTGCCAGCACAAGGAATAGCGGGAGCGGTACAGATACGCAGTATTTT. Encoded protein: CASTRNSGSGTDTQYF.

V is TRBV6-6 and J is TRBJ2-5; 10 bases are a match to TRBD1. There are 13 residues in the CDR3. V lost 6 bases, J lost 5 bases, and 3 bases stayed unmatched. From germline, CDR1 is MNHNY and CDR2 SVGAGI (reference sequence). The CDR3 nucleotides are TGTGCCAGCAGGTCGACAGGGGGCGAGACCCAGTACTTC. Amino acid sequence: CASRSTGGETQYF.

The chain links TRBV18 to TRBJ2-1, with 10 nucleotides matching TRBD1. The CDR3 length is 15 residues. J was trimmed by 3 bases and V by 3 bases; bases with no gene match: 2. Germline values: CDR1 KGHSH, CDR2 LQKENI. The CDR3 coding sequence is TGTGCCAGCTCACCCGGGACAGGGGACTACAATGAGCAGTTCTTC. Amino acid sequence: CASSPGTGDYNEQFF.

The gene calls are TRBV30 and TRBJ1-2, with TRBD1 identical over 10 bases. The CDR3 is 17 amino acids. The germline CDR1 and CDR2 sequences are GTSNPN and SVGIG (reference sequence). V lost 2 bases, J lost 0 bases, and 9 bases stayed unmatched. CDR3 sequence (DNA): TGTGCCTGGAGTAATCGGGACAGGGGTTTGGCTAACTATGGCTACACCTTC. Translated, it gives CAWSNRDRGLANYGYTF. The full variable domain, in which reference TRBV30 and TRBJ1-2 provide the parts outside the CDR3, is SQTIHQWPATLVQPVGSPLSLECTVEGTSNPNLYWYRQAAGRGLQLLFYSVGIGQISSEVPQNLSASRPQDRQFILSSKKLLLSDSGFYLCAWSNRDRGLANYGYTFGSGTRLTVV.

J is TRBJ1-1 and V is TRBV19, with TRBD1 as a possible D gene (6 bases). Trimming took 6 bases from V and 3 from J, leaving 14 bases between them. CDR3 length: 14 amino acids. CDR1 is LNHDA and CDR2 is SQIVND in the germline V gene (reference sequence). CDR3 sequence: CASRNREGDTEAFF. The CDR3, as DNA: TGTGCCAGTAGGAACAGGGAGGGAGACACTGAAGCTTTCTTT.